The 26 T cell receptor beta chains given below trace back to one sample, sequenced in a study of T cell changes during pregnancy in multiple sclerosis (dated by TCRdb to between 2018 and 2021). The method behind the library was the immunoSEQ multiplex PCR assay. Entries here come from immuneACCESS through TCRdb and include only in-frame sequences with V and J called. Some clones fail to appear in such tables; in the studies checked, an unresolved V gene covers under half of the shortfall, and the cause of the remainder is unknown. The sample data list about 30,000 clones, and over 85% of these were observed just once. The top ten hold roughly 0.42% of the sample. The sample in question was CD4+ T cells from peripheral blood mononuclear cells, obtained in the second trimester of pregnancy. These receptors all stem from a female donor in good health, enrolled as a control in a pregnancy study.

The V gene is TRBV6-5, the J gene TRBJ1-2; weak D call: TRBD1 (6 bases). There are 14 residues in the CDR3. The V gene lost 5 bases and the J gene lost 4 bases, with 14 bases spanning the gap. The V gene's germline CDR1 is MNHEY and CDR2 SVGAGI. CDR3 in amino acids: CASSPDRTFYGYTF. The CDR3 DNA reads TGTGCCAGCAGTCCCGACAGGACTTTCTATGGCTACACCTTC.

J is TRBJ2-5 and V is TRBV28; 8 nucleotides agree with TRBD1. Germline V gives CDR1 MDHEN, CDR2 SYDVKM. The CDR3 loop spans 16 amino acids. The J segment lost 5 bases and the V segment lost 5 bases, leaving 13 bases of the junction unmatched. The CDR3 is CASSLSSGTGSETQYF. In DNA form, the CDR3 reads TGTGCCAGCAGTCTATCCTCGGGGACAGGATCCGAGACCCAGTACTTC.

Here the CDR3 reads CASSFEGLLDTQYF. The DNA of the CDR3 is TGTGCCAGCAGCTTTGAGGGCCTGCTGGATACGCAGTATTTT. The rearrangement links TRBV7-2 to TRBJ2-3, with D maybe TRBD2 (5 bases). V was cut by 3 bases and J by 6 bases, with 13 bases left in between. The germline gives CDR1 SGHTA, CDR2 FQGNSA. This CDR3 region has 14 residues.

The chain combines TRBV5-1 with TRBJ2-1; 8 bases agree with TRBD2. Looked up from germline, CDR1 is SGHRS and CDR2 is YFSETQ. V lost 3 bases to trimming and J lost 7 bases; unmatched junction nucleotides: 12. CDR3 length equals 16 residues. This CDR3 reads CASSWGEAGARNEQFF. The CDR3 DNA is TGCGCCAGCAGCTGGGGCGAAGCGGGGGCCCGAAATGAGCAGTTCTTC.

This chain uses TRBV5-4 with TRBJ2-5; no reliable D call. V lost 1 base to trimming and J lost 0 bases, with 7 bases between them. The CDR3 contains 14 residues. Looked up from germline, CDR1 is SGHNT and CDR2 is YYREEE (reference sequence). The CDR3 protein is CASSLSPDQETQYF. In nucleotides, the CDR3 is TGTGCCAGCAGCTTGTCGCCAGACCAAGAGACCCAGTACTTC.

The rearrangement links TRBV4-3 to TRBJ2-7; no clear D. The CDR3 is 15 residues long. V was shortened by 0 bases and J by 0 bases, with 9 bases between the two germline ends. Germline V CDR1 and CDR2: LGHNA, YSLEER. CDR3 protein: CASSQDSQNSYEQYF. The CDR3, as DNA: TGCGCCAGCAGCCAAGACTCACAGAACTCCTACGAGCAGTACTTC.

This chain connects TRBV5-8 to TRBJ1-6, with D possibly being TRBD1 (6 bases). The CDR3 is 15 residues long. Trimming removed 0 bases at V and 9 bases at J, with 13 bases between. Germline V gene lookup returns CDR1 SGHTS and CDR2 YDEGEE. The CDR3 sequence is CASSLVAGAGSPLHF. CDR3 nucleotides: TGTGCCAGCAGCTTGGTGGCAGGGGCAGGTTCACCCCTCCACTTT.

This chain uses TRBV5-4 with TRBJ1-2, with 7 bases that match TRBD1. Looked up from germline, CDR1 is SGHNT and CDR2 is YYREEE (reference sequence). The CDR3 sequence is 14 residues long. V was clipped by 4 bases and J by 0 bases; unmatched bases: 3. CDR3 nucleotides: TGTGCCAGCAGCCTACAGGGGTCTAACTATGGCTACACCTTC. Protein: CASSLQGSNYGYTF.

The J gene is TRBJ2-2, the V gene TRBV10-2; TRBD2 aligns across 10 bases. Trimming at V came to 6 bases and at J to 4 bases, leaving 2 bases not matched to a gene. This CDR3 comprises 14 residues. Germline CDR1 WSHSY, CDR2 SAAADI. The CDR3 sequence is CASRLAGSTGELFF. As DNA, the CDR3 is TGCGCCAGCAGACTAGCGGGGAGCACCGGGGAGCTGTTTTTT.

The rearrangement joins TRBV6-5 to TRBJ1-2; perhaps TRBD1 as D (6 bases). The germline V and J ends were trimmed by 5 bases and 2 bases, with 12 bases remaining between them. This CDR3 is 14 amino acids long. Germline loops: CDR1 MNHEY, CDR2 SVGAGI. The DNA of the CDR3 is TGTGCCAGCAGTACATCCGGGACAAACTATGGCTACACCTTC. Protein: CASSTSGTNYGYTF.

This chain uses TRBV27 with TRBJ2-1, with TRBD2 identical over 8 bases. The CDR3 runs to 14 residues. Germline lookup yields CDR1 MNHEY and CDR2 SMNVEV (reference sequence). Trimming took 5 bases from V and 9 from J; bases not matched to a gene: 9. CDR3 bases: TGTGCCAGCAGTCCGGAGAGGACTAGCTTTGAGCAGTTCTTC. Protein product: CASSPERTSFEQFF.

This clone was recorded once. The chain combines TRBV11-2 with TRBJ2-5; perhaps TRBD1 as D (6 bases). The CDR3 totals 17 residues. In germline, CDR1 is SGHAT, CDR2 FQNNGV. With 3 bases removed from V and 3 bases from J, the gap between germline ends came to 20 bases. The CDR3 protein is CASSFVGTLLSKETQYF. The CDR3 bases are TGTGCCAGCAGCTTTGTGGGGACACTTCTATCGAAAGAGACCCAGTACTTC.

This chain connects TRBV7-2 to TRBJ2-1; 9 nucleotides align to TRBD2. Germline CDR1 SGHTA, CDR2 FQGNSA. J gave up 6 bases and V 2 bases, and 5 bases lay outside the gene matches. The CDR3 loop spans 15 amino acids. The CDR3 DNA sequence: TGTGCCAGCAGCTTATTAGCGGGAGCGGCCAATGAGCAGTTCTTC. Translation gives CASSLLAGAANEQFF.

This sequence joins TRBV10-3 and TRBJ2-7; maybe TRBD2 (6 bases). V was trimmed by 6 bases and J by 2 bases, leaving 17 bases between them. The CDR3 loop spans 15 amino acids. Germline CDR1 reads ENHRY; CDR2 reads SYGVKD. CDR3 nucleotides: TGTGCCATCAGAGAGGGACTGGAGGTAGCCTACGAGCAGTACTTC. Translation: CAIREGLEVAYEQYF.

The chain employs TRBV7-6 and TRBJ2-7, with TRBD1 matching over 10 bases. CDR1 is SGHVS, CDR2 FNYEAQ, per germline. The ends lost 5 bases at V and 1 base at J; junction bases unmatched: 5. This CDR3 comprises 15 residues. Here the CDR3 DNA reads TGTGCCAGCAGCGCGGGACAGGGGTTTTCCTACGAGCAGTACTTC. Translation: CASSAGQGFSYEQYF.

V is TRBV11-2 and J is TRBJ1-1; D perhaps matches TRBD1 (5 bases). The V gene lost 8 bases and the J gene lost 1 base, with 11 bases spanning the gap. CDR1 is SGHAT and CDR2 is FQNNGV in the germline V gene. There are 13 residues in the CDR3. This CDR3 is CASGEGRNTEAFF. As DNA, the CDR3 is TGTGCCAGCGGGGAGGGGAGGAACACTGAAGCTTTCTTT.

The rearrangement joins TRBV28 to TRBJ1-1; possible D gene TRBD1, 5 bases. The CDR3 contains 14 residues. Trimming took off 6 bases at V and 10 bases at J, with 21 bases between the two ends. CDR1 is MDHEN and CDR2 is SYDVKM in the germline V gene. For the CDR3, the DNA is TGTGCCAGCAGGATTGTGGGGGGAGGAAACGTAGCTTTCTTT. This sequence encodes CASRIVGGGNVAFF.

V gene TRBV14 combines with J gene TRBJ1-2; 9 bases line up with TRBD1. Germline-derived CDR1 and CDR2 are SGHDN and FVKESK. V shed 8 bases, J shed 2 bases, and the junction held 9 bases outside the gene matches. This CDR3 region has 15 residues. For the CDR3, the DNA is TGTGCCAGCGAACCCCGGACAGGGGAAAACTATGGCTACACCTTC. Translated: CASEPRTGENYGYTF.

The chain uses TRBV6-5 and TRBJ2-1, with unresolved D. This CDR3 spans 13 amino acids. CDR1 MNHEY and CDR2 SVGAGI come from the germline V gene. Trimming pared 5 bases from V and 6 bases from J, leaving 11 bases between. DNA of the CDR3: TGTGCCAGCAGTACGGTTCCCGGCAATGAGCAGTTCTTC. Translating it yields CASSTVPGNEQFF.

This rearrangement joins TRBV29-1 to TRBJ1-2; D uncertain. CDR1 is SQVTM and CDR2 is ANQGSEA in the germline V gene. The length of the CDR3 is 12 residues. The ends were cut back, 6 bases at V and 6 bases at J, with 14 bases in the middle. The CDR3 here is CSVPFRQDGYTF. As DNA, the CDR3 is TGCAGCGTCCCTTTTAGGCAGGATGGCTACACCTTC.

This rearrangement joins TRBV5-1 to TRBJ2-2, with 10 bases lining up with TRBD1. CDR1 is SGHRS and CDR2 is YFSETQ in the germline V gene. V shed 3 bases, J shed 4 bases, and the junction held 15 bases outside the gene matches. The CDR3 is 19 residues long. The CDR3 loop reads CASSSIHRSGQGGTGELFF. As DNA, the CDR3 is TGCGCCAGCAGCTCAATTCATAGAAGCGGACAGGGGGGCACCGGGGAGCTGTTTTTT.

The chain is built from TRBV29-1 and TRBJ1-5; D might be TRBD1 (5 bases). The germline gives CDR1 SQVTM, CDR2 ANQGSEA. The CDR3 is 12 amino acids. Trimming removed 6 bases from V and 4 bases from J, with 10 bases in between. The CDR3 nucleotides read TGCAGCGTGGGGACTAATAATCAGCCCCAGCATTTT. This codes for CSVGTNNQPQHF.

V gene TRBV19 combines with J gene TRBJ1-1, with D unclear. Germline lookup yields CDR1 LNHDA and CDR2 SQIVND (reference sequence). With 5 bases removed from V and 4 bases from J, the gap between germline ends came to 11 bases. This CDR3 spans 13 amino acids. This CDR3 reads CASSLGSGTEAFF. CDR3 bases: TGTGCCAGTAGTCTAGGGTCGGGCACTGAAGCTTTCTTT.

The V gene is TRBV5-1, the J gene TRBJ1-1; the D gene is possibly TRBD1 (5 bases). Germline lookup yields CDR1 SGHRS and CDR2 YFSETQ. Trimming left V 0 bases short and J 10 bases short, with 10 bases between. CDR3 length: 12 amino acids. CDR3 protein: CASSLDGRGAFF. CDR3 in DNA: TGCGCCAGCAGCTTGGACGGTAGGGGAGCTTTCTTT.

V usage is TRBV5-4 and J usage is TRBJ2-1; the match to TRBD2 covers 9 bases. Germline assignment: CDR1 SGHNT and CDR2 YYREEE (reference sequence). V was clipped by 1 base and J by 5 bases; unmatched bases: 7. CDR3 length equals 16 residues. The DNA of the CDR3 is TGTGCCAGCAGCTTGACGAGCGGGGGGCCCCACAATGAGCAGTTCTTC. It encodes CASSLTSGGPHNEQFF. Combining the CDR3 with reference TRBV5-4 and TRBJ2-1 gives the whole variable domain ETGVTQSPTHLIKTRGQQVTLRCSSQSGHNTVSWYQQALGQGPQFIFQYYREEENGRGNFPPRFSGLQFPNYSSELNVNALELDDSALYLCASSLTSGGPHNEQFFGPGTRLTVL.

In regard to this clone: The sample has other DNA sequences that encode this CDR3 too. This chain connects TRBV6-6 to TRBJ1-6; D is perhaps TRBD1 (6 bases). The CDR3 extends over 15 amino acids. Trimming removed 5 bases from V and 6 bases from J, with 14 bases in between. Germline assignment: CDR1 MNHNY and CDR2 SVGAGI (reference sequence). For the CDR3, the DNA is TGTGCCAGCAGTCCCCAGGGGAAAAGTAATTCACCCCTCCACTTT. Translation gives CASSPQGKSNSPLHF.